Below, 8 T cell receptor beta chains from the same sample are listed, as sequenced in a study of T cells expressing NK-cell markers. TCRdb reworked the 5' RACE reads into one entry per CDR3 protein, no DNA. Here the sample table reports roughly 170,000 distinct CDR3 sequences. Sequencing input: blood T cells: a sorted CD56 or NKG2C T cell subset, CD4+ or CD8+ T cells, or bulk PBMC T cells (not recorded which). These receptors all come from a woman between 18 and 75 years old in good health.

The rearrangement uses TRBV3-1 and TRBJ2-5; the D gene TCRdb calls, TRBD2, cannot be checked with no DNA. CDR3 length equals 17 residues. Germline assignment: CDR1 LGHDT and CDR2 YNNKEL (reference sequence). CDR3: CASSQDAPLAGAETQYF.

The CDR3 here is CASSLVGRQREQYF. V is TRBV7-9 and J is TRBJ2-7; TCRdb gives TRBD1 as the D gene, but with no DNA this cannot be confirmed. The germline CDR1 and CDR2 sequences are SEHNR and FQNEAQ (reference sequence). The CDR3 is made up of 14 amino acids.

The J gene is TRBJ2-1, the V gene TRBV5-1; TCRdb reports TRBD2, a call that lacks DNA to check it against. The CDR3 runs to 15 residues. The germline gives CDR1 SGHRS, CDR2 YFSETQ. This chain's CDR3 is CASRPTSGRGNEQFF.

This chain joins TRBV20-1 and TRBJ1-6; TCRdb lists TRBD1, though no DNA is available to test this call. This CDR3 region has 16 residues. CDR1 is DFQATT, CDR2 SNEGSKA, per germline (reference sequence). Here the CDR3 reads CSATIQGRLRNSPLHF.

The chain links TRBV5-1 to TRBJ2-5; TCRdb lists TRBD2, though no DNA is available to test this call. This CDR3 contains 15 residues. Germline CDR1 and CDR2: SGHRS and YFSETQ. CDR3 amino acids: CASSSASGTGETQYF. Supplemented by reference TRBV5-1 and TRBJ2-5, the full variable domain reads KAGVTQTPRYLIKTRGQQVTLSCSPISGHRSVSWYQQTPGQGLQFLFEYFSETQRNKGNFPGRFSGRQFSNSRSEMNVSTLELGDSALYLCASSSASGTGETQYFGPGTRLLVL.

The V call is TRBV10-2, the J call TRBJ1-5. CDR1 is WSHSY and CDR2 is SAAADI in the germline V gene. The CDR3 runs to 15 residues. The CDR3 protein is CASSHGTIRGQPQHF.

The chain uses TRBV7-3 and TRBJ2-1; TCRdb's D gene call, TRBD1, goes unchecked for lack of DNA. Germline V gene data show CDR1 as SGHTA and CDR2 as FQGTGA. There are 16 residues in the CDR3. The chain's CDR3 is CASSLTPGTGYNEQFF.

The chain has TRBV9 and TRBJ1-2; the D call of TRBD1 rests on TCRdb alone, since no DNA is present to check it. The CDR3 runs to 14 residues. The germline V gene has CDR1 SGDLS and CDR2 YYNGEE. The CDR3 region is CASSVGTGKGGYTF.